What follows is one T cell receptor (beta chain) and its context. With 1 base removed from V and 0 bases from J, the gap between germline ends came to 16 bases. Germline-derived CDR1 and CDR2 are SGHAT and FQNNGV. The CDR3 consists of 19 residues. The data stem from a study of T-cell reconstitution after alpha-beta-depleted transplantation in children. The library targeted TCRbeta and was prepared with unique molecular identifiers. TCRdb redid the calling of the PCR reads with MiXCR, one entry per CDR3 protein. The table lists around 340,000 distinct CDR3 sequences, about 14% of them singletons. This TCR was recovered from a human donor who donated a stem cell graft to a child with Fanconi anemia. Material: PBMCs, obtained from the stem cell graft. The V and J genes are TRBV11-2 and TRBJ2-6; no firm D call. CDR3: CASSLGVNDISSGANVLTF. CDR3 DNA: TGTGCCAGCAGCTTAGGCGTGAACGACATTAGCTCTGGGGCCAACGTCCTGACTTTC.